This T cell receptor beta chain emerged from a study of T cell repertoires in cytomegalovirus infection. TCRdb reprocessed the reads via MiXCR and lists one record per CDR3 protein. The table shows more than 45,000 distinct CDR3 sequences, with around 20% occurring only once. Looked up from germline, CDR1 is SGHVS and CDR2 is FQNEAQ. Trimming shortened V by 5 bases and J by 2 bases, and 15 bases separated the two germline ends. There are 15 residues in the CDR3. Points on this clonotype: The antigen is not known.

The chain uses TRBV7-8 and TRBJ2-5, with D possibly called TRBD1 or TRBD2 (5 bases each). This sequence was found in a human donor in good health (CMV status not recorded). Some clones in this sample may be carry-over from other donors' samples. This specimen was CD8+ T cells from cultured PBMCs, taken from culture after CMV antigen stimulation. CDR3 DNA: TGTGCCAGCAGCAAAACCAGGGAGTTACAAGAGACCCAGTACTTC. This encodes CASSKTRELQETQYF.